The present entry profiles one T cell receptor beta chain with its context. The antigen is not known. The data were taken from a study of T-cell memory formation after mild COVID-19. Study-wide context: For the most part, TCR clusters were specific to one donor.

Findings and limits, study-wide: Later expanders leaned CD4+, whereas day 15 to 85 contracting clones were balanced CD4/CD8. Memory sampled before infection contained some responding clones, suggesting cross-reactive memory joined.

CDR1 and CDR2 from the germline V gene are MNHEY and SVGEGT. Trimming cost V 2 bases and J 5 bases, with 6 bases left between them. This CDR3 has 12 amino acids. cDNA libraries for TCR alpha and TCR beta, carrying sample barcodes and UMIs, came from 5'RACE with constant-segment primers. TCRdb itself ran the 5' RACE reads through MiXCR, one entry per CDR3 protein. Of 350,000 or so distinct CDR3 sequences listed, roughly 13% were seen once; the top ten hold around 21%. The sample consisted of PBMCs or a T cell subset sorted from them (not recorded which). The rearrangement links TRBV6-2 or TRBV6-3 to TRBJ2-5; D remains unclear. The receptor was derived from a man in his late teens or twenties who had mild COVID-19 (a few samples of this study predate the infection). Cell type and time point are not known. The CDR3 coding sequence is TGTGCCAGCAGTTACGTTGGGGAGACCCAGTACTTC. The encoded protein is CASSYVGETQYF.